This entry is about one TCR beta chain. What it recognizes is unknown. Measured with immunoSEQ multiplex PCR; TCRdb has only the in-frame clones, and not every one. There are 50,000 to 70,000 clones in the sample; 75% to 90% occur only once, and roughly 1.6% lies in the top ten. CDR3 size: 14 residues. Trimming shortened V by 0 bases and J by 4 bases, and 8 bases separated the two germline ends. From germline, CDR1 is SGHRS and CDR2 YFSETQ. The data derive from a study of CD4 T cells in relation to SARS-CoV-2 and coronaviruses. Study conclusions and caveats: Around 60% of donors had memory CD4+ clonotypes crossrecognizing SARS-CoV-2 and common cold coronavirus spike. SARS-CoV-2-driven expansion was significantly weaker in crossreactive than monoreactive clones. Pre-pandemic and post-infection samples never came from the same donor.

CD4+ T cells from unexposed donors were obtained before the COVID-19 pandemic (2011-2018). Naive and memory CD4+ T cells came from enriched cryopreserved PBMCs. The source is a human donor in good health. What was sequenced was memory CD4+ T cells from PBMCs. V and J are TRBV5-1 and TRBJ1-5, with D possibly matching TRBD1 (5 bases). The CDR3 loop is CASSLGGGNQPQHF. CDR3 bases: TGCGCCAGCAGCTTGGGTGGGGGTAATCAGCCCCAGCATTTT.